These 2 T cell receptor beta chains came from one sample sequenced in a study of blood T cells in healthy people across ages (dated by TCRdb to 2013 to 2016). The library was obtained by 5' RACE. TCRdb names Illumina HiSeq 2500 as the instrument used. A second PCR of roughly 7 to 11 cycles was performed with a sample-barcoded 5' primer and a J-beta primer mix. TCRdb's own reprocessing of the public reads used fastp at Q25 and MiXCR and kept productive beta chains. Rows are combined by CDR3 protein, so each entry shows the most common genes and DNA. The sample table contains approximately 770,000 distinct CDR3 sequences; only one count was recorded for nearly 60% of them. The ten most abundant clones make up 20% to 25% of the sample. What was sequenced was blood. Receptors were obtained from a man in his thirties or forties in good health.

The chain links TRBV6-2 or TRBV6-3 to TRBJ2-7; 8 bases are shared with TRBD2. J lost 1 base, V lost 0 bases, and 11 bases had no gene match. From germline, CDR1 is MNHEY and CDR2 SVGEGT. The CDR3 extends over 18 amino acids. The CDR3 is CASSYSSSGAGGSYEQYF. The DNA for the CDR3 is TGTGCCAGCAGTTACTCGAGTTCCGGCGCGGGAGGTTCCTACGAGCAGTACTTC.

This rearrangement joins TRBV29-1 to TRBJ2-5, with TRBD2 as a possible D gene (6 bases). The DNA end is a closer match to TRBJ2-7, so the J assignment may be wrong. The V gene's germline CDR1 is SQVTM and CDR2 ANQGSEA. The CDR3 consists of 13 residues. The CDR3 DNA reads as TGCAGCGTTGATGGGGGACTGGTCAACGAGCAGTACTTC. Protein: CSVDGGLVNEQYF.